A selection of T cell receptor beta chains follows, all from one sample in a study of blood T cell repertoires in COVID-19. Only in-frame clones appear in the TCRdb table, and some are missing; sequencing was by immunoSEQ multiplex PCR. The repertoire includes approximately 200,000 clones, around 79% of them detected once, and around 5.4% sits in the top ten. Sequenced sample: peripheral blood. The origin of the receptors is a woman aged 35 to 49 with COVID-19, enrolled during active disease. Each CDR3 is given with its conserved first and last residue. Fields, in order: CDR3 length, clone size, V gene, CDR3 protein. Clone size appears in some rows only: once, few, many, or a class for an expanded clone.

14 | - | TRBV6-5 | CASSSPRSGETQYF
16 | - | TRBV30 | CAWSASPGQGRNEQFF
13 | - | TRBV6-5 | CASRGQISGEQYF
14 | few | TRBV7-9 | CASSLQSQFSVLHF
15 | - | TRBV11-2 | CASSALAGGPYEQYF
12 | few | TRBV19 | CASSGQGYEQYF
15 | once | TRBV10-2 | CASSESVLRKETQYF
13 | - | TRBV6-6 | CASSRDRYNEQFF
11 | - | TRBV30 | CAWSVNNGYTF
15 | - | TRBV15 | CATSRAGTGFHEQYF
15 | - | TRBV3-1/TRBV3-2 | CASSQALAAGYEQYF
16 | - | TRBV18 | CASSLAAVYPRTEAFF
16 | - | TRBV5-5 | CASSLGGTLTPYEQYF
17 | - | TRBV18 | CASSPFDVTGDSNIQYF
15 | - | TRBV7-2 | CASSLTGGQGYEQYF
16 | - | TRBV15 | CATSRDGGQGADTQYF
13 | - | TRBV12-3/TRBV12-4 | CASSLGTGKGYTF
17 | - | TRBV6-6 | CASRRPPLGAGATEAFF
16 | - | TRBV5-1 | CASSPEETSATYEQYF
14 | - | TRBV3-1/TRBV3-2 | CASSQNDRGDGYTF
16 | once | TRBV7-2 | CASSWGEEGTGYEQYF
12 | once | TRBV10-3 | CAIRTSYSPLHF
13 | - | TRBV19 | CASSTSIQNIQYF
15 | once | TRBV7-2 | CASSFGAGGTYEQYF